These 12 T cell receptor beta chains were all obtained from the same sample, sequenced in a study of blood T cells in healthy people across ages. Next came a second PCR, run for roughly 7 to 12 cycles, which used a sample-barcoded 5' primer along with a J-beta primer mix. Each CDR3 protein gets one entry after TCRdb re-called the 5' RACE reads with MiXCR. The sample contains 750,000 to 850,000 distinct CDR3 sequences, 25% of which appear only once. This same sample was also taken into another study, of T cells of mothers and their children.

The sequencing sample was made of blood. The receptors were gathered from a boy younger than 18 in good health.

The chain combines TRBV5-1 with TRBJ2-5, with D possibly being TRBD1 (6 bases). This CDR3 has 16 amino acids. CDR1 is SGHRS, CDR2 YFSETQ, per germline. Trimming removed 4 bases from V and 4 bases from J, with 20 bases in between. The CDR3 here is CASSLGTGPLTETQYF. DNA of the CDR3: TGCGCCAGCAGCCTGGGAACAGGGCCCTTGACAGAGACCCAGTACTTC.

This clonotype was counted a few times. This chain's CDR3 is CASSQEVQSSYNEQFF. In DNA, the CDR3 is TGCGCCAGCAGCCAAGAGGTTCAAAGCTCCTACAATGAGCAGTTCTTC. This chain links TRBV4-3 with TRBJ2-1; unclear D gene. The CDR3 length is 16 residues. Trimming stripped 0 bases from V and 0 bases from J, with 9 bases between. From germline, CDR1 is LGHNA and CDR2 YSLEER.

The chain links TRBV7-3 to TRBJ2-1; D might be TRBD1 (7 bases). CDR3 length: 16 amino acids. The ends were cut back, 2 bases at V and 2 bases at J, with 13 bases in the middle. The V gene's germline CDR1 is SGHTA and CDR2 FQGTGA. CDR3 loop: CASSLEGGTAYNEQFF. The CDR3 DNA sequence: TGTGCCAGCAGCTTAGAAGGCGGGACAGCCTACAATGAGCAGTTCTTC.

This clonotype appeared a few times. V and J are TRBV19 and TRBJ2-1; 10 positions match TRBD2. Per germline, CDR1 LNHDA and CDR2 SQIVND (reference sequence). The CDR3 has 16 amino acids. V lost 5 bases and J lost 5; bases outside the gene matches: 9. The CDR3 DNA sequence: TGTGCCAGTAGTTCGCCCGGGACTAGCGTAGACAATGAGCAGTTCTTC. Encoded protein: CASSSPGTSVDNEQFF.

The sample holds a few counts of this clonotype. This sequence joins TRBV11-2 and TRBJ2-7, with D possibly matching TRBD2 (6 bases). CDR3 length equals 15 residues. Looked up from germline, CDR1 is SGHAT and CDR2 is FQNNGV. Trimming left V 5 bases short and J 3 bases short, with 17 bases between. The CDR3 DNA reads TGTGCCAGCAGCCCCACTAGCTTTGGTCTCTACGAGCAGTACTTC. Amino acid sequence: CASSPTSFGLYEQYF.

The V and J genes are TRBV7-2 and TRBJ2-1; the D is unclear. Germline loops: CDR1 SGHTA, CDR2 FQGNSA. This CDR3 region has 15 residues. Trimming took off 5 bases at V and 0 bases at J, with 11 bases between the two ends. The CDR3 region has the DNA TGTGCCAGCAGCCCTCTTTCGAGCTCCTACAATGAGCAGTTCTTC. Amino acid sequence: CASSPLSSSYNEQFF. Together with reference TRBV7-2 and TRBJ2-1, the CDR3 gives the full variable domain: GAGVSQSPSNKVTEKGKDVELRCDPISGHTALYWYRQSLGQGLEFLIYFQGNSAPDKSGLPSDRFSAERTGGSVSTLTIQRTQQEDSAVYLCASSPLSSSYNEQFFGPGTRLTVL.

V usage is TRBV20-1 and J usage is TRBJ2-1; possible D gene TRBD1, 6 bases. Germline V gene sequence: CDR1 DFQATT, CDR2 SNEGSKA (reference sequence). Trimming removed 3 bases at V and 0 bases at J, with 12 bases between. The CDR3 is 15 residues long. CDR3 residues: CSARETGSSYNEQFF. The CDR3 region has the DNA TGCAGTGCTAGGGAGACAGGTAGCTCCTACAATGAGCAGTTCTTC.

This rearrangement joins TRBV29-1 to TRBJ2-7, with TRBD2 matching 7 bases. The CDR3 loop spans 15 amino acids. Germline CDR1 reads SQVTM; CDR2 reads ANQGSEA. Unmatched junction bases numbered 8, after V lost 1 base and J lost 2 bases. CDR3 bases: TGCAGCGTTGAAGGCGGGGGAGGGACCCCCTACGAGCAGTACTTC. This sequence encodes CSVEGGGGTPYEQYF.

This clonotype was counted only a few times. The gene calls are TRBV3-1 and TRBJ1-2, with D possibly matching TRBD1 (5 bases). V was trimmed by 0 bases and J by 3 bases, leaving 8 bases between them. Germline V gene lookup returns CDR1 LGHDT and CDR2 YNNKEL (reference sequence). There are 14 residues in the CDR3. The CDR3 DNA reads as TGTGCCAGCAGCCAAGAAGGGGATTACTATGGCTACACCTTC. Translation: CASSQEGDYYGYTF.

This clonotype was counted a few times. This chain joins TRBV29-1 and TRBJ2-7; TRBD2 matches at 11 bases. The V gene's germline CDR1 is SQVTM and CDR2 ANQGSEA. The CDR3 has 14 amino acids. With 6 bases clipped from V and 4 bases from J, the junction kept 8 bases outside the gene matches. The CDR3 DNA reads as TGCAGCGTCTCTGGGACTAGCGGAATTTACGAGCAGTACTTC. It yields the protein CSVSGTSGIYEQYF.

The chain employs TRBV7-9 and TRBJ2-1; D possibly corresponds to TRBD1 (7 bases). TRBJ2-7 matches the DNA end more closely, so the J call is doubtful. CDR1 is SEHNR and CDR2 is FQNEAQ in the germline V gene (reference sequence). The CDR3 covers 17 residues. CDR3 sequence (DNA): TGTGCCAGCAGCGGAGGGACAGCCTTCCTATTATCCTACGAGCAGTACTTC. Translated: CASSGGTAFLLSYEQYF.

The chain carries TRBV5-1 and TRBJ2-5; 10 bases map to TRBD2. The CDR3 runs 17 residues. Trimming cost V 4 bases and J 2 bases; bases outside gene matches: 11. Germline assignment: CDR1 SGHRS and CDR2 YFSETQ. DNA of the CDR3: TGCGCCAGCAGCACGGCAAGAGCGGGAGGGGCTCAAGAGACCCAGTACTTC. The encoded protein is CASSTARAGGAQETQYF. The whole variable domain, remainder taken from reference TRBV5-1 and TRBJ2-5, is KAGVTQTPRYLIKTRGQQVTLSCSPISGHRSVSWYQQTPGQGLQFLFEYFSETQRNKGNFPGRFSGRQFSNSRSEMNVSTLELGDSALYLCASSTARAGGAQETQYFGPGTRLLVL.